One and the same sample provided the 32 T cell receptor beta chains below, sequenced in a study of blood T cell repertoires in COVID-19. Libraries were prepared by immunoSEQ multiplex PCR; TCRdb keeps only in-frame clonotypes and omits some of them. The data hold 270,000 or so clones, with 82% observed a single time. The sequenced sample consisted of peripheral blood. Source of these receptors: a woman between 18 and 29 years old with acute or convalescent COVID-19.

The chain joins TRBV5-4 to TRBJ1-4; D is possibly TRBD1 (6 bases). The CDR3 contains 16 residues. V was shortened by 2 bases and J by 2 bases, with 13 bases between the two germline ends. Germline V gene data show CDR1 as SGHNT and CDR2 as YYREEE (reference sequence). The CDR3 loop reads CASSFGGALTNEKLFF. The CDR3, as DNA: TGTGCCAGCAGCTTTGGGGGGGCGCTGACTAATGAAAAACTGTTTTTT.

The chain is built from TRBV3-1 (or the pseudogene TRBV3-2) and TRBJ2-1, with TRBD2 matching 10 bases. CDR3 size: 19 residues. The germline gives CDR1 LGHDT, CDR2 YNNKEL (reference sequence). Trimming took 4 bases from V and 3 from J; bases not matched to a gene: 15. The CDR3: CASSPNGRGLAGDYNEQFF. CDR3 coding DNA: TGTGCCAGCAGCCCAAACGGGAGAGGGCTAGCGGGGGACTACAATGAGCAGTTCTTC.

J is TRBJ2-7 and V is TRBV28; 12 bases are a match to TRBD2. The germline V gene has CDR1 MDHEN and CDR2 SYDVKM. After removal of 6 bases from V and 7 bases from J, the junction contained 10 bases not matched to a gene. The CDR3 totals 15 residues. In nucleotides, the CDR3 is TGTGCCAGCAGCCAGACTAGCGGGGGACTCGTGGAGCAGTACTTC. Protein: CASSQTSGGLVEQYF.

This rearrangement joins TRBV7-2 to TRBJ2-4, with D possibly matching TRBD2 (7 bases). The CDR3 loop spans 15 amino acids. Deletions cut 1 base from V and 9 bases from J, with 16 bases between. Germline CDR1 is SGHTA and CDR2 is FQGNSA. The CDR3 sequence is CASSLGSGGPGIQYF. The CDR3 coding sequence is TGTGCCAGCAGCTTAGGATCGGGGGGCCCTGGCATTCAGTACTTC.

In nucleotides, the CDR3 is TGTGCCAGCAGTCCACTCAGGGGGCCCCTAGGGGCCCAGTACTTC. It translates to CASSPLRGPLGAQYF. The chain combines TRBV27 with TRBJ2-5, with TRBD1 identical over 8 bases. The ends lost 5 bases at V and 9 bases at J; junction bases unmatched: 14. Germline CDR1 and CDR2: MNHEY and SMNVEV (reference sequence). The CDR3 covers 15 residues.

The table lists this clone with a few counts. The gene calls are TRBV30 and TRBJ1-1; TRBD1 agrees at 7 bases. Trimming at V came to 8 bases and at J to 7 bases, leaving 7 bases not matched to a gene. This CDR3 is 11 amino acids long. The germline gives CDR1 GTSNPN, CDR2 SVGIG (reference sequence). The CDR3 loop reads CARRGQIEAFF. CDR3 bases: TGTGCCAGAAGGGGACAGATTGAAGCTTTCTTT.

The chain joins TRBV29-1 to TRBJ1-3; D unresolved. The CDR3 spans 11 residues. The germline CDR1 and CDR2 sequences are SQVTM and ANQGSEA. Trimming shortened V by 6 bases and J by 3 bases, and 6 bases separated the two germline ends. CDR3 sequence: CSVASGNTIYF. Here the CDR3 DNA reads TGCAGCGTGGCCAGTGGAAACACCATATATTTT.

V usage is TRBV15 and J usage is TRBJ2-1; maybe TRBD2 (5 bases). Trimming shortened V by 4 bases and J by 8 bases, and 12 bases separated the two germline ends. Germline CDR1 is LNHNV and CDR2 is YYDKDF (reference sequence). The CDR3 runs to 13 residues. The CDR3 DNA reads TGTGCCACCAGCAACCTCGGGGTGGATGAGCAGTTCTTC. It specifies CATSNLGVDEQFF.

This clone was seen once. The genes are TRBV6-6 and TRBJ2-7; 14 bases fit TRBD2. This CDR3 comprises 14 residues. Trimming removed 5 bases from V and 6 bases from J; junction bases left unmatched: 3. Germline V gene data show CDR1 as MNHNY and CDR2 as SVGAGI (reference sequence). CDR3 in DNA: TGTGCCAGCAGTCCAGGACTAGCGGGAGGCGAGCAGTACTTC. It encodes CASSPGLAGGEQYF.

The chain carries TRBV3-1 (or the pseudogene TRBV3-2) and TRBJ1-4; no clear D. The CDR3 covers 12 residues. CDR1 is LGHDT and CDR2 is YNNKEL in the germline V gene (reference sequence). V lost 4 bases and J 7 bases, leaving 7 bases between the germline ends. The CDR3 DNA reads as TGTGCCAGCAGCCTTCGGGGTGAAAAACTGTTTTTT. It specifies CASSLRGEKLFF.

This clone was seen a few times. The chain combines TRBV29-1 with TRBJ2-1, with no clear D. V gave up 0 bases and J gave up 6 bases, with 15 bases separating them. Per germline, CDR1 SQVTM and CDR2 ANQGSEA. The CDR3 has 15 amino acids. CDR3 bases: TGCAGCGTTGAAGAGGGTGGCGGAGCCGTCAATGAGCAGTTCTTC. Encoded protein: CSVEEGGGAVNEQFF.

DNA for the CDR3: TGTGCCTTGGGGAGCCACTCTGGAAACACCATATATTTT. Protein: CALGSHSGNTIYF. This chain links TRBV30 with TRBJ1-3, with D unclear. With 7 bases removed from V and 0 bases from J, the gap between germline ends came to 10 bases. This CDR3 region has 13 residues. Germline V gene data show CDR1 as GTSNPN and CDR2 as SVGIG (reference sequence).

The chain joins TRBV7-2 to TRBJ1-2, with a tentative D call TRBD1 (6 bases). This CDR3 comprises 14 residues. The germline gives CDR1 SGHTA, CDR2 FQGNSA. Trimming cost V 1 base and J 8 bases, with 14 bases left between them. CDR3 loop: CASSLGSGGQGYTF. CDR3 sequence (DNA): TGTGCCAGCAGCTTAGGTTCTGGGGGACAAGGCTACACCTTC.

This clone was detected only once. The rearrangement uses TRBV24-1 and TRBJ2-1, with 9 nucleotides matching TRBD2. The trim removed 4 bases at V and 5 bases at J, leaving 8 bases unmatched. The length of the CDR3 is 16 residues. From germline, CDR1 is KGHDR and CDR2 SFDVKD. The CDR3 nucleotides read TGTGCCACCAGTGACCCGACTAGCGGTCCAAACAATGAGCAGTTCTTC. Amino acids: CATSDPTSGPNNEQFF.

This rearrangement joins TRBV5-1 to TRBJ2-7, with D possibly TRBD2 on 6 matching bases. CDR1 is SGHRS and CDR2 is YFSETQ in the germline V gene. V dropped 3 bases and J dropped 4 bases, with 14 bases sitting between them. The CDR3 runs to 14 residues. In DNA, the CDR3 is TGCGCCAGCAGCTCCGGGACTCCCTTTTACGAGCAGTACTTC. This encodes CASSSGTPFYEQYF.

This chain joins TRBV11-2 and TRBJ2-5; D perhaps matches TRBD2 (6 bases). CDR1 SGHAT and CDR2 FQNNGV come from the germline V gene. The CDR3 loop spans 14 amino acids. Trimming shortened V by 5 bases and J by 0 bases, and 10 bases separated the two germline ends. The CDR3 region has the DNA TGTGCCAGCAGCACAGGACTAAACCAAGAGACCCAGTACTTC. Translation: CASSTGLNQETQYF.

The V call is TRBV9, the J call TRBJ1-1; TRBD1 matches 12 bases. The CDR3 totals 15 residues. J lost 5 bases, V lost 3 bases, and 5 bases had no gene match. Germline V gene sequence: CDR1 SGDLS, CDR2 YYNGEE. The CDR3 loop is CASSAGQGARTEAFF. DNA of the CDR3: TGTGCCAGCAGCGCGGGACAGGGGGCGAGGACTGAAGCTTTCTTT. Based on the CDR3 plus reference TRBV9 and TRBJ1-1, the full variable domain is DSGVTQTPKHLITATGQRVTLRCSPRSGDLSVYWYQQSLDQGLQFLIQYYNGEERAKGNILERFSAQQFPDLHSELNLSSLELGDSALYFCASSAGQGARTEAFFGQGTRLTVV.

This clone was seen once. This rearrangement joins TRBV9 to TRBJ2-2; 7 bases line up with TRBD2. The CDR3 has 17 residues. The junction had 5 bases not matched to a gene; V was cut back by 0 bases and J by 0 bases. Per germline, CDR1 SGDLS and CDR2 YYNGEE. CDR3 region: CASSVERLAANTGELFF. The CDR3 DNA sequence: TGTGCCAGCAGCGTAGAGAGGCTAGCGGCGAACACCGGGGAGCTGTTTTTT.

The genes are TRBV7-6 and TRBJ2-7; no firm D call. The germline gives CDR1 SGHVS, CDR2 FNYEAQ. This CDR3 contains 13 residues. The V and J ends lost 5 bases and 5 bases respectively, with 13 bases between them. The CDR3 protein is CASSAAGFHEQYF. CDR3 coding DNA: TGTGCCAGCAGCGCCGCCGGGTTCCACGAGCAGTACTTC.

This rearrangement joins TRBV24-1 to TRBJ2-7; TRBD2 might be the D (5 bases). This CDR3 spans 11 amino acids. V was trimmed by 2 bases and J by 12 bases, leaving 10 bases between them. Germline lookup yields CDR1 KGHDR and CDR2 SFDVKD. The CDR3 region is CATSDWEGLYF. The CDR3 DNA sequence: TGTGCCACCAGTGATTGGGAAGGACTGTACTTC.

CDR3 bases: TGTGCCAGCAGTGAAGCGCAGCTGGGTAGCGGTCCCAATGAGCAGTTCTTC. It specifies CASSEAQLGSGPNEQFF. V gene TRBV2 combines with J gene TRBJ2-1; D might be TRBD2 (6 bases). The V gene's germline CDR1 is SNHLY and CDR2 FYNNEI. This CDR3 has 17 residues. V lost 0 bases and J lost 6, with 18 bases in between. Drawing the rest from reference TRBV2 and TRBJ2-1, the complete variable domain is EPEVTQTPSHQVTQMGQEVILRCVPISNHLYFYWYRQILGQKVEFLVSFYNNEISEKSEIFDDQFSVERPDGSNFTLKIRSTKLEDSAMYFCASSEAQLGSGPNEQFFGPGTRLTVL.

The genes are TRBV19 and TRBJ2-3; 7 bases agree with TRBD1. The germline V gene has CDR1 LNHDA and CDR2 SQIVND (reference sequence). This CDR3 contains 12 residues. J was trimmed by 6 bases and V by 6 bases; bases with no gene match: 3. CDR3 nucleotides: TGTGCCAGTAGGCCCAGGGGGGATACGCAGTATTTT. Encoded protein: CASRPRGDTQYF. Together with reference TRBV19 and TRBJ2-3, the CDR3 gives the full variable domain: DGGITQSPKYLFRKEGQNVTLSCEQNLNHDAMYWYRQDPGQGLRLIYYSQIVNDFQKGDIAEGYSVSREKKESFPLTVTSAQKNPTAFYLCASRPRGDTQYFGPGTRLTVL.

V usage is TRBV2 and J usage is TRBJ2-7; the D gene is possibly TRBD2 (5 bases). The germline V gene encodes CDR1 SNHLY and CDR2 FYNNEI. The CDR3 has 14 residues. Trimming cost V 4 bases and J 3 bases, with 13 bases left between them. The CDR3 DNA is TGTGCCAGCAGTGTAGAGGGAATCTTCTACGAGCAGTACTTC. It is translated as CASSVEGIFYEQYF.

This clone appeared once. The chain joins TRBV24-1 to TRBJ2-1, with 8 bases matching TRBD2. Germline CDR1 and CDR2: KGHDR and SFDVKD. This CDR3 comprises 14 residues. V gave up 3 bases and J gave up 8 bases; unmatched junction bases: 5. CDR3 loop: CATSDTGTRHEQFF. The CDR3 DNA reads as TGTGCCACCAGTGATACGGGGACTAGACATGAGCAGTTCTTC.

This clone was seen just once. This CDR3 is also generated by other DNA sequences in the sample. V usage is TRBV15 and J usage is TRBJ2-5, with D possibly TRBD1 on 6 matching bases. Trimming took off 0 bases at V and 3 bases at J, with 8 bases between the two ends. The CDR3 spans 14 residues. CDR1 and CDR2 (germline): LNHNV, YYDKDF (reference sequence). CDR3 residues: CATSREDRKETQYF. The CDR3, as DNA: TGTGCCACCAGCAGAGAGGACAGAAAAGAGACCCAGTACTTC.

This clone turned up a few times. The rearrangement links TRBV4-3 to TRBJ2-5, with a weak D call TRBD1 (6 bases). This CDR3 is 17 amino acids long. CDR1 and CDR2 (germline): LGHNA, YSLEER. Trimming shortened V by 0 bases and J by 0 bases, and 14 bases separated the two germline ends. CDR3 nucleotides: TGCGCCAGCAGCCAAGAAGTTGGACAGTCACACCAAGAGACCCAGTACTTC. This gives the protein CASSQEVGQSHQETQYF.

V usage is TRBV6-5 and J usage is TRBJ1-4; tentatively, D is TRBD1 (5 bases). V lost 8 bases and J lost 0, with 7 bases in between. The CDR3 length is 13 residues. The V gene's germline CDR1 is MNHEY and CDR2 SVGAGI. CDR3 DNA: TGTGCCAGCTCAGGGACAACTAATGAAAAACTGTTTTTT. Translated, it gives CASSGTTNEKLFF.

The V call is TRBV7-9, the J call TRBJ1-1, with 8 bases lining up with TRBD1. This CDR3 is built from 13 residues. In germline, CDR1 is SEHNR, CDR2 FQNEAQ (reference sequence). Trimming removed 5 bases from V and 4 bases from J; junction bases left unmatched: 3. The chain's CDR3 is CASSTGGTTEAFF. In DNA form, the CDR3 reads TGTGCCAGCAGCACAGGGGGGACCACTGAAGCTTTCTTT.

The V gene is TRBV4-3, the J gene TRBJ2-1; 10 positions match TRBD1. In germline, CDR1 is LGHNA, CDR2 YSLEER. The CDR3 loop spans 17 amino acids. Trimming removed 2 bases from V and 7 bases from J; junction bases left unmatched: 11. The CDR3 DNA is TGCGCCAGCAGCCAACCCCCCCCGGGACAGGGGCTAAATGAGCAGTTCTTC. Residues: CASSQPPPGQGLNEQFF.

In its sample, this clone was seen a few times. The chain uses TRBV27 and TRBJ2-7; 7 bases fit TRBD1. This CDR3 has 13 amino acids. Germline V gives CDR1 MNHEY, CDR2 SMNVEV (reference sequence). The V segment lost 4 bases and the J segment 3 bases; nucleotides outside the gene matches: 3. CDR3 in amino acids: CASSSGQNYEQYF. DNA of the CDR3: TGTGCCAGCAGTTCGGGACAGAACTACGAGCAGTACTTC.

The V and J genes are TRBV25-1 and TRBJ2-7; 8 bases fit TRBD2. The V segment lost 6 bases and the J segment 4 bases; nucleotides outside the gene matches: 11. Germline values: CDR1 MGHDK, CDR2 SYGVNS. The CDR3 length is 15 residues. Here the CDR3 DNA reads TGTGCCAGCAGGAGTAACTTAGCGGGATTGTACGAGCAGTACTTC. Translating it yields CASRSNLAGLYEQYF.

The table lists this clone with a few counts. The chain has TRBV19 and TRBJ1-5, with TRBD1 as a possible D gene (5 bases). CDR3 length: 14 amino acids. V lost 6 bases, J lost 4 bases, and 13 bases lay in between. CDR1 and CDR2 (germline): LNHDA, SQIVND (reference sequence). The CDR3, as DNA: TGTGCCAGTAGGGGTCCGGGACTTAATCAGCCCCAGCATTTT. Translated: CASRGPGLNQPQHF.